These 19 T cell receptor beta chains were sequenced from one sample in a study of blood T cell repertoires in COVID-19. Sequenced by immunoSEQ multiplex PCR; TCRdb stores in-frame clones only, minus some. Of over 200,000 clones listed, 90% to 95% are singletons. The sequenced sample consisted of PBMCs or T cells enriched from blood (not recorded which). The receptors derive from a human donor in a cohort exposed to, infected with or recovered from COVID-19 (not recorded which). The donor label of this sample is uncertain.

V usage is TRBV4-2 and J usage is TRBJ2-7; D might be TRBD2 (6 bases). The CDR3 totals 14 residues. Germline lookup yields CDR1 LGHNA and CDR2 YNFKEQ. Deletions cut 0 bases from V and 0 bases from J, with 6 bases between. The CDR3 DNA sequence: TGTGCCAGCAGCCAAGACGGGAGCTCCTACGAGCAGTACTTC. Translating it yields CASSQDGSSYEQYF.

J is TRBJ2-1 and V is TRBV27, with 9 bases that match TRBD1. Germline CDR1 and CDR2: MNHEY and SMNVEV (reference sequence). V was clipped by 2 bases and J by 5 bases; unmatched bases: 7. The CDR3 has 16 residues. The CDR3: CASSLDWDRAHNEQFF. In DNA form, the CDR3 reads TGTGCCAGCAGTTTAGATTGGGACAGGGCCCACAATGAGCAGTTCTTC.

This chain uses TRBV5-1 with TRBJ1-6, with D unresolved. Germline CDR1 and CDR2: SGHRS and YFSETQ. The CDR3 has 17 amino acids. The V and J ends lost 2 bases and 7 bases respectively, with 19 bases between them. The chain's CDR3 is CASSFRPPGGPNSPLHF. The CDR3 nucleotides are TGCGCCAGCAGCTTCCGACCTCCTGGAGGGCCCAATTCACCCCTCCACTTT. Filled out from reference TRBV5-1 and TRBJ1-6, the complete variable domain reads KAGVTQTPRYLIKTRGQQVTLSCSPISGHRSVSWYQQTPGQGLQFLFEYFSETQRNKGNFPGRFSGRQFSNSRSEMNVSTLELGDSALYLCASSFRPPGGPNSPLHFGNGTRLTVT.

The V and J genes are TRBV3-1 (or the pseudogene TRBV3-2) and TRBJ2-5; no clear D gene. This CDR3 region has 12 residues. V lost 2 bases, J lost 5 bases, and 6 bases lay in between. The germline V gene has CDR1 LGHDT and CDR2 YNNKEL (reference sequence). CDR3 in amino acids: CASSQYAETQYF. The CDR3 bases are TGTGCCAGCAGCCAATATGCGGAGACCCAGTACTTC.

This rearrangement joins TRBV2 to TRBJ2-3; maybe TRBD2 (6 bases). The CDR3 covers 16 residues. V was trimmed by 7 bases and J by 0 bases, leaving 17 bases between them. Germline assignment: CDR1 SNHLY and CDR2 FYNNEI. CDR3: CASNNGEVPSTDTQYF. As DNA, the CDR3 is TGTGCCAGCAATAACGGGGAGGTTCCTAGCACAGATACGCAGTATTTT. Full variable domain (missing parts from reference TRBV2 and TRBJ2-3): EPEVTQTPSHQVTQMGQEVILRCVPISNHLYFYWYRQILGQKVEFLVSFYNNEISEKSEIFDDQFSVERPDGSNFTLKIRSTKLEDSAMYFCASNNGEVPSTDTQYFGPGTRLTVL.

The rearrangement uses TRBV12-3 or TRBV12-4 and TRBJ1-1; 7 positions agree with TRBD1. This CDR3 contains 12 residues. J lost 5 bases, V lost 11 bases, and 8 bases had no gene match. The CDR3 coding sequence is TGTGCCTCCCGGACAGGCCGGACTGAAGCTTTCTTT. This codes for CASRTGRTEAFF.

This chain joins TRBV6-5 and TRBJ1-3, with a weak D call TRBD1 (5 bases). CDR3 length equals 15 residues. The ends were cut back, 6 bases at V and 4 bases at J, with 16 bases in the middle. Germline V CDR1 and CDR2: MNHEY, SVGAGI. The CDR3 region has the DNA TGTGCCAGCAGGCAGTCAGGGCCTGCCGGAAACACCATATATTTT. Its protein product is CASRQSGPAGNTIYF.

The genes are TRBV5-6 and TRBJ1-2, with D maybe TRBD1 (6 bases). With 4 bases removed from V and 4 bases from J, the gap between germline ends came to 17 bases. The germline V gene has CDR1 SGHDT and CDR2 YYEEEE. The CDR3 spans 15 residues. CDR3 DNA sequence: TGTGCCAGCAGCCTAGACAGGCAGAGACTCTATGGCTACACCTTC. Its translation is CASSLDRQRLYGYTF.

The J gene is TRBJ2-3, the V gene TRBV12-2; the table's TRBD2 call for D was not verified on the DNA. TRBV12-2 is recorded as a pseudogene. This CDR3 has 16 residues. The CDR3 DNA reads TGTGCAAGTCGCTTAGCTAGCGGGGGGGCTCCGGATACGCAGTATTTT. Its protein product is CASRLASGGAPDTQYF.

The V call is TRBV6-6, the J call TRBJ1-2; D is perhaps TRBD1 (6 bases). Germline V lookup: CDR1 MNHNY, CDR2 SVGAGI (reference sequence). The CDR3 covers 15 residues. V was pared by 4 bases and J by 0 bases, with 12 bases between. CDR3 amino acids: CASSFRGHPNYGYTF. In DNA form, the CDR3 reads TGTGCCAGCAGTTTCCGGGGACATCCTAACTATGGCTACACCTTC.

V gene TRBV27 combines with J gene TRBJ1-3, with 9 positions matching TRBD1. Looked up from germline, CDR1 is MNHEY and CDR2 is SMNVEV (reference sequence). The CDR3 runs 15 residues. Trimming removed 6 bases from V and 4 bases from J; junction bases left unmatched: 7. The CDR3 loop reads CASRPAGTGGNTIYF. Written as DNA, the CDR3 is TGTGCCAGCAGACCCGCAGGGACAGGGGGAAACACCATATATTTT.

This chain links TRBV2 with TRBJ2-1; 10 bases align to TRBD1. The junction had 8 bases not matched to a gene; V was cut back by 7 bases and J by 5 bases. CDR3 length: 15 residues. Germline CDR1 reads SNHLY; CDR2 reads FYNNEI. The CDR3 DNA follows: TGTGCCAGCAAAGAAGACAGGGGGCGCGACAATGAGCAGTTCTTC. It yields the protein CASKEDRGRDNEQFF.

V usage is TRBV7-2 and J usage is TRBJ1-5; 7 bases fit TRBD1. The ends lost 5 bases at V and 5 bases at J; junction bases unmatched: 3. Germline V gene data show CDR1 as SGHTA and CDR2 as FQGNSA. The CDR3 covers 13 residues. The CDR3 DNA sequence: TGTGCCAGCAGCGCCAGGGGGGATCAGCCCCAGCATTTT. Translation gives CASSARGDQPQHF.

CDR3 in amino acids: CASSIDRGGYEQYF. For the CDR3, the DNA is TGTGCCAGTAGTATCGACAGGGGCGGCTACGAGCAGTACTTC. The chain has TRBV19 and TRBJ2-7; 8 bases match TRBD1. The CDR3 spans 14 residues. Trimming removed 3 bases from V and 3 bases from J; junction bases left unmatched: 4. The germline CDR1 and CDR2 sequences are LNHDA and SQIVND (reference sequence).

This clone was observed a few times. The chain joins TRBV28 to TRBJ1-5; the D is unclear. This CDR3 is 12 amino acids long. Trimming stripped 2 bases from V and 4 bases from J, with 3 bases between. The germline gives CDR1 MDHEN, CDR2 SYDVKM. DNA for the CDR3: TGTGCCAGCAGTTTACCAAATCAGCCCCAGCATTTT. Translating gives CASSLPNQPQHF.

Remarks on this clone: The same CDR3 also results from other DNA sequences found in this sample. This chain links TRBV12-3 or TRBV12-4 with TRBJ1-5, with D unclear. Trimming pared 3 bases from V and 6 bases from J, leaving 9 bases between. There are 13 residues in the CDR3. The CDR3, as DNA: TGTGCCAGCAGTTTGGAGGGCGGTCAGCCCCAGCATTTT. Protein product: CASSLEGGQPQHF.

This clone was found once. The chain joins TRBV4-3 to TRBJ2-6; possibly TRBD1 for D (5 bases). Germline V CDR1 and CDR2: LGHNA, YSLEER. This CDR3 has 16 residues. The V end was cut by 0 bases, the J end by 2 bases, with 8 bases between. CDR3 DNA: TGCGCCAGCAGCCAAGAATTAGGGGCTGGGGCCAACGTCCTGACTTTC. It is translated as CASSQELGAGANVLTF.

The chain uses TRBV5-1 and TRBJ2-3, with 12 bases fitting TRBD2. CDR3 length equals 15 residues. With V trimmed by 4 bases and J by 6 bases, 6 bases remained unmatched. Germline assignment: CDR1 SGHRS and CDR2 YFSETQ. The CDR3 DNA follows: TGCGCCAGCAGCCTCCCTAGCGGGGGGGACGATACGCAGTATTTT. This translates into CASSLPSGGDDTQYF.

The chain carries TRBV4-2 and TRBJ1-6; TRBD1 agrees at 9 bases. The germline V gene encodes CDR1 LGHNA and CDR2 YNFKEQ. V lost 4 bases and J lost 6; bases outside the gene matches: 10. The CDR3 is 17 residues long. CDR3 DNA sequence: TGTGCCAGCAGCCCTGGACAGGGGCCCTGGGGTAATTCACCCCTCCACTTT. This translates into CASSPGQGPWGNSPLHF.